This T cell receptor (beta chain) was found in a study of identical twins' blood T cells. CDR3 size: 14 residues. The germline V gene encodes CDR1 DFQATT and CDR2 SNEGSKA (reference sequence). Trimming stripped 6 bases from V and 10 bases from J, with 19 bases between. As concerns this clonotype: A much larger clone lies a single base off, so this may be a read error.

TCRdb reprocessed the 5' RACE reads via MiXCR and lists one record per CDR3 protein. Seen here are fewer than 450,000 distinct CDR3 sequences, roughly 31% observed once, and the top ten hold roughly 5.5%. The material sequenced was PBMCs. The receptor comes from a woman aged 18-49 years in good health. The chain recombines TRBV20-1 with TRBJ1-6; unclear D gene. The CDR3 sequence is CSAPAQSGRSPLHF. The CDR3 DNA is TGCAGTGCCCCCGCGCAGTCAGGAAGGTCACCCCTCCACTTT.